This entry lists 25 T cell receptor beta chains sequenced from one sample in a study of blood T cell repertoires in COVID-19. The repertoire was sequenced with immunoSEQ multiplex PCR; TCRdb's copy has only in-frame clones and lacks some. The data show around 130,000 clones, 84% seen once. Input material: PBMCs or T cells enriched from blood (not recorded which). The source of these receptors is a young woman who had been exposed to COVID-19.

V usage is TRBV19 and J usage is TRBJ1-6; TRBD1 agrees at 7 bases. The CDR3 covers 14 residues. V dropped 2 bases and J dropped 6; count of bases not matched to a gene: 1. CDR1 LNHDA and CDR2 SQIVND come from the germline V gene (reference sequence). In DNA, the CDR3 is TGTGCCAGTAGTATATGGGACAGTAATTCACCCCTCCACTTT. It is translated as CASSIWDSNSPLHF.

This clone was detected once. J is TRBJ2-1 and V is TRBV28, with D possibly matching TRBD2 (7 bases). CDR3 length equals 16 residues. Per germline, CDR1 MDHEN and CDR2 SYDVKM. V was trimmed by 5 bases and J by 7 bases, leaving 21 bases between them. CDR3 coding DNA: TGTGCCAGCAGTGAGGGGGGGAGGGCCAGTGGTAATGAGCAGTTCTTC. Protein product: CASSEGGRASGNEQFF.

CDR3 nucleotides: TGTGCCAGCAGTTGGGGGACTAGCGGTTTAACAGATACGCAGTATTTT. It specifies CASSWGTSGLTDTQYF. V gene TRBV2 combines with J gene TRBJ2-3; TRBD2 aligns across 11 bases. Germline loops: CDR1 SNHLY, CDR2 FYNNEI. The CDR3 covers 16 residues. Trimming cost V 5 bases and J 3 bases; bases outside gene matches: 7.

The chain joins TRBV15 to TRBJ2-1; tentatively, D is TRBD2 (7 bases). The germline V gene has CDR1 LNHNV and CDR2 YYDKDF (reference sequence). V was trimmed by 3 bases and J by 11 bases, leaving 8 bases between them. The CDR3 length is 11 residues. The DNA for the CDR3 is TGTGCCACCAGCAGCGGGGGGCAGCAGTTCTTC. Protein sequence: CATSSGGQQFF.

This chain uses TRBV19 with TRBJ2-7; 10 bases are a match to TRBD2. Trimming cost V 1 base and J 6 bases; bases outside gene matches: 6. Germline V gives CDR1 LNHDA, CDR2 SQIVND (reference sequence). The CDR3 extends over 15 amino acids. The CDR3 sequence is CASSIGQREGFEQYF. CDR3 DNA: TGTGCCAGTAGTATAGGCCAGCGGGAGGGATTCGAGCAGTACTTC.

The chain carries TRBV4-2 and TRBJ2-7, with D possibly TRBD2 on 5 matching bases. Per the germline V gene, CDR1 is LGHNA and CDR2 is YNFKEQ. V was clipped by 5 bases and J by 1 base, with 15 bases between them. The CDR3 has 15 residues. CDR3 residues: CASSFRGSESYEQYF. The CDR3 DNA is TGTGCCAGCAGCTTCCGCGGTAGCGAATCCTACGAGCAGTACTTC.

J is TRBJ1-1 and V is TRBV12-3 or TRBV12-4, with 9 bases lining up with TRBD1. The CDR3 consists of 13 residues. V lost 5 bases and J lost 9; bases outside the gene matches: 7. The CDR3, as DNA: TGTGCCAGCAGTCCGGGACAGGGCCTTAAAGCTTTCTTT. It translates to CASSPGQGLKAFF.

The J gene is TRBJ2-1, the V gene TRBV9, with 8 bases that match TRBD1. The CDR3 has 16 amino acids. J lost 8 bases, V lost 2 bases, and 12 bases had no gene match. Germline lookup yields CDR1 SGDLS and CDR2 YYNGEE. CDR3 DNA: TGTGCCAGCAGCGTTTCCGGGACAGGCCCCCCACATGAGCAGTTCTTC. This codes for CASSVSGTGPPHEQFF.

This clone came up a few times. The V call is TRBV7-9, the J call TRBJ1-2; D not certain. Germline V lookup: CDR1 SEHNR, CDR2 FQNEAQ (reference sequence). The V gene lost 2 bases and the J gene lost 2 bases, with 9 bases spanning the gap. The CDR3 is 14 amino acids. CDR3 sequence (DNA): TGTGCCAGCAGCTTATTTGTGGCAAACTATGGCTACACCTTC. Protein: CASSLFVANYGYTF.

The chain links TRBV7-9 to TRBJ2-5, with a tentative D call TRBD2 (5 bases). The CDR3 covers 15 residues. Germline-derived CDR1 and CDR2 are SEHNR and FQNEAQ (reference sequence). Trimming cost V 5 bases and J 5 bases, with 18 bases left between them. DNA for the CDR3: TGTGCCAGCAGCCCCGAGGAAGGGCGAGGGGAGACCCAGTACTTC. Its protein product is CASSPEEGRGETQYF.

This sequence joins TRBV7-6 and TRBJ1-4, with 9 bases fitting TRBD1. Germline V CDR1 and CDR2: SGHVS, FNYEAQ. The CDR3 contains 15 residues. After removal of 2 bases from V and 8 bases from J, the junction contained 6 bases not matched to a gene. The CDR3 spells CASSLLGQGREKLFF. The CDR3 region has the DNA TGTGCCAGCAGCTTACTGGGACAGGGCAGAGAAAAACTGTTTTTT.

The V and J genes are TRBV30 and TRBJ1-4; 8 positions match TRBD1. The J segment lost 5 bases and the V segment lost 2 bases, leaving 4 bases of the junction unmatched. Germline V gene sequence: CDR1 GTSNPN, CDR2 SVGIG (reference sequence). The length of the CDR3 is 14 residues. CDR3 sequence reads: CAWSPRGPNEKLFF. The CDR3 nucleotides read TGTGCCTGGAGTCCCAGGGGGCCAAATGAAAAACTGTTTTTT. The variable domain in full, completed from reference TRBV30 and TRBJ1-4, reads SQTIHQWPATLVQPVGSPLSLECTVEGTSNPNLYWYRQAAGRGLQLLFYSVGIGQISSEVPQNLSASRPQDRQFILSSKKLLLSDSGFYLCAWSPRGPNEKLFFGSGTQLSVL.

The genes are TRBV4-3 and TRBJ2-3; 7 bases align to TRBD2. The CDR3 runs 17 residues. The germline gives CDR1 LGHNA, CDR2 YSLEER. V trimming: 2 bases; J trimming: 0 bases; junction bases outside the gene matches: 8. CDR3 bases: TGCGCCAGCAGCCAATCGGTAACGGGACTAAGCACAGATACGCAGTATTTT. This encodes CASSQSVTGLSTDTQYF.

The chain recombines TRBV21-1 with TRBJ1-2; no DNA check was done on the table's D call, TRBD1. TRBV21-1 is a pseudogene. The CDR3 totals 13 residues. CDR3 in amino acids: CASSKEGEHGYTF. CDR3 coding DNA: TGTGCCAGCAGCAAAGAGGGGGAGCATGGCTACACCTTC.

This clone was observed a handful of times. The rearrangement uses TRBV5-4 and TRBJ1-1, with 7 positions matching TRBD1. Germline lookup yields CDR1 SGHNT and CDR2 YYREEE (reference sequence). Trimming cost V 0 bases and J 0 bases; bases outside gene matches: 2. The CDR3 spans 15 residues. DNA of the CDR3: TGTGCCAGCAGCTTGGGACAGGGAATGAACACTGAAGCTTTCTTT. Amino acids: CASSLGQGMNTEAFF.

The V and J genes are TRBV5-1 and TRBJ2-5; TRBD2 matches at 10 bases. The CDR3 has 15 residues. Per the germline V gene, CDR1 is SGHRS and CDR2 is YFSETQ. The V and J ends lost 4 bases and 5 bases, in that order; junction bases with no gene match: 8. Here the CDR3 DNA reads TGCGCCAGCAGCCCTAGCGGGAGCCGGTTGGAGACCCAGTACTTC. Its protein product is CASSPSGSRLETQYF.

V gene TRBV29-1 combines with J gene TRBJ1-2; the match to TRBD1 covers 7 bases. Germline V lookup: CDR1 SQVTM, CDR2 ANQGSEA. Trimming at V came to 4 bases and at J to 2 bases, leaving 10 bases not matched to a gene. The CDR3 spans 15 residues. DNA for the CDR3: TGCAGCGTTGGTGGGACGGGACAGCTAAACTATGGCTACACCTTC. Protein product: CSVGGTGQLNYGYTF.

Here the CDR3 DNA reads TGTGCCAGCAGAGTAACAGGGGACGACGAAGCTTTCTTT. Amino acid sequence: CASRVTGDDEAFF. The rearrangement uses TRBV3-1 (or the pseudogene TRBV3-2) and TRBJ1-1; 7 bases are a match to TRBD1. Germline V lookup: CDR1 LGHDT, CDR2 YNNKEL (reference sequence). V trimming: 6 bases; J trimming: 8 bases; junction bases outside the gene matches: 9. This CDR3 has 13 residues.

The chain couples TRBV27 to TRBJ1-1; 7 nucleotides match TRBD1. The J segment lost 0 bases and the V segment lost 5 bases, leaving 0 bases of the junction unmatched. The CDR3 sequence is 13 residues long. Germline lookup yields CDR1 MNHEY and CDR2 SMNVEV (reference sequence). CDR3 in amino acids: CASSTGVNTEAFF. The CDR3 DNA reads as TGTGCCAGCAGTACAGGGGTGAACACTGAAGCTTTCTTT.

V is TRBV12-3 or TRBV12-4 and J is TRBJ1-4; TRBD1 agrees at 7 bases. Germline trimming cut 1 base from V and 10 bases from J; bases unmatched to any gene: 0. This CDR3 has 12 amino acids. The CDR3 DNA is TGTGCCAGCAGTTTAGGGACAGGAAAACTGTTTTTT. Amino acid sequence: CASSLGTGKLFF.

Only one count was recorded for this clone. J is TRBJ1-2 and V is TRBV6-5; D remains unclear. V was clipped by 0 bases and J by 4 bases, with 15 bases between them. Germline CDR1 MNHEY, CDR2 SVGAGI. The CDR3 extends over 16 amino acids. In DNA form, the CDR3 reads TGTGCCAGCAGTTACTCCCAGTCCGCGGCCGGCTATGGCTACACCTTC. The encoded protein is CASSYSQSAAGYGYTF.

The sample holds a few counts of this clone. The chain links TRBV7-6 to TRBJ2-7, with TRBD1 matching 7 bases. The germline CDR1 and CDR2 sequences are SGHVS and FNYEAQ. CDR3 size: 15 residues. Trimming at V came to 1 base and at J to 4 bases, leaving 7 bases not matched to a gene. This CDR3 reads CASSLDEGASYEQYF. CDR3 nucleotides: TGTGCCAGCAGCTTAGACGAGGGGGCCTCGTACGAGCAGTACTTC.

CDR3 DNA: TGTGCCAGCTCACCAGGCGGGGGCGCTTCAGATACGCAGTATTTT. The encoded protein is CASSPGGGASDTQYF. The V gene is TRBV18, the J gene TRBJ2-3; tentative D call: TRBD2 (7 bases). Germline V CDR1 and CDR2: KGHSH, LQKENI. The CDR3 spans 15 residues. V lost 2 bases, J lost 4 bases, and 13 bases lay in between.

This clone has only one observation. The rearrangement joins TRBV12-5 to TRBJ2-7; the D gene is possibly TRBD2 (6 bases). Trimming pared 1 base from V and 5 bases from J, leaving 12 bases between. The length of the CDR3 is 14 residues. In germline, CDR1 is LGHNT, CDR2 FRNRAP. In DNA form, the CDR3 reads TGTGCTAGTGGTTTGGGCGTTGGAGGGGACGAGCAGTACTTC. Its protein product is CASGLGVGGDEQYF.

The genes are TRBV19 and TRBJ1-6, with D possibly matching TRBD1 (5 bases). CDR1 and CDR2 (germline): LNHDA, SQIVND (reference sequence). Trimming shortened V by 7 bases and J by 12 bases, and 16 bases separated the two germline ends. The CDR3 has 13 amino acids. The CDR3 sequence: CASKGAGLLPLHF. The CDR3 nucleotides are TGTGCCAGTAAAGGGGCAGGCCTTTTACCCCTCCACTTT. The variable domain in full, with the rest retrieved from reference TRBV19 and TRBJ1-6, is DGGITQSPKYLFRKEGQNVTLSCEQNLNHDAMYWYRQDPGQGLRLIYYSQIVNDFQKGDIAEGYSVSREKKESFPLTVTSAQKNPTAFYLCASKGAGLLPLHFGNGTRLTVT.